Listed here are 30 T cell receptor beta chains from one sample, sequenced in a study of PD-L1 blockade in urothelial cancer. Measured with immunoSEQ multiplex PCR; TCRdb has only the in-frame clones, and not every one. The sample records more than 35,000 clones, about four fifths being singletons. The specimen was PBMCs, collected around atezolizumab (anti-PD-L1) treatment. The receptor set was obtained from a man aged 65-85 years with urothelial cancer.

The chain uses TRBV9 and TRBJ1-2; TRBD1 might be the D (5 bases). The CDR3 contains 15 residues. V gave up 4 bases and J gave up 3 bases, with 16 bases separating them. Germline CDR1 reads SGDLS; CDR2 reads YYNGEE. CDR3 coding DNA: TGTGCCAGCAGCCCCTGGACAACCGCGGACTATGGCTACACCTTC. It specifies CASSPWTTADYGYTF.

The rearrangement joins TRBV7-2 to TRBJ1-2; tentatively, D is TRBD1 (5 bases). Germline CDR1 is SGHTA and CDR2 is FQGNSA. With 5 bases removed from V and 8 bases from J, the gap between germline ends came to 12 bases. This CDR3 region has 12 residues. This CDR3 is CASSHQGYGYTF. The CDR3 DNA is TGTGCCAGCAGCCACCAGGGTTACGGCTACACCTTC.

This chain's CDR3 is CASSLAPGLVGEDTQYF. CDR3 in DNA: TGTGCCAGCAGCTTAGCGCCCGGGTTAGTAGGAGAAGATACGCAGTATTTT. The chain carries TRBV7-8 and TRBJ2-3; unclear D gene. CDR3 length: 17 amino acids. Trimming stripped 0 bases from V and 5 bases from J, with 18 bases between. Germline CDR1 and CDR2: SGHVS and FQNEAQ. Full variable domain (outside the CDR3, taken from reference TRBV7-8 and TRBJ2-3): GAGVSQSPRYKVAKRGQDVALRCDPISGHVSLFWYQQALGQGPEFLTYFQNEAQLDKSGLPSDRFFAERPEGSVSTLKIQRTQQEDSAVYLCASSLAPGLVGEDTQYFGPGTRLTVL.

The chain recombines TRBV5-4 with TRBJ2-3; TRBD1 agrees at 10 bases. Germline values: CDR1 SGHNT, CDR2 YYREEE (reference sequence). This CDR3 spans 14 amino acids. The V and J ends lost 4 bases and 5 bases, in that order; junction bases with no gene match: 4. This CDR3 is CASSGDRGQDTQYF. CDR3 sequence (DNA): TGTGCCAGCAGCGGGGACAGGGGTCAAGATACGCAGTATTTT.

This clone was picked up one time. The CDR3 sequence is CAWTLKWPDTQYF. CDR3 DNA sequence: TGTGCCTGGACCCTCAAGTGGCCAGATACGCAGTATTTT. V and J are TRBV30 and TRBJ2-3; D unclear. The CDR3 runs to 13 residues. Trimming removed 4 bases at V and 4 bases at J, with 12 bases between. CDR1 is GTSNPN, CDR2 SVGIG, per germline (reference sequence).

V and J are TRBV2 and TRBJ2-3; TRBD2 matches at 9 bases. The ends lost 4 bases at V and 4 bases at J; junction bases unmatched: 6. Germline V gives CDR1 SNHLY, CDR2 FYNNEI. The CDR3 covers 15 residues. The CDR3 bases are TGTGCCAGCAGTGGGGCGGGAGGGCCCGCAGATACGCAGTATTTT. Protein: CASSGAGGPADTQYF.

The rearrangement uses TRBV5-6 and TRBJ1-5; TRBD1 might be the D (6 bases). This CDR3 is 13 amino acids long. Trimming pared 1 base from V and 9 bases from J, leaving 11 bases between. CDR1 is SGHDT and CDR2 is YYEEEE in the germline V gene. CDR3 coding DNA: TGTGCCAGCAGCTTGACAGGGTATGGGCCCCAGCATTTT. This gives the protein CASSLTGYGPQHF.

The chain recombines TRBV13 with TRBJ2-3, with unresolved D. Trimming left V 5 bases short and J 2 bases short, with 23 bases between. There are 18 residues in the CDR3. Germline CDR1 reads PRHDT; CDR2 reads FYEKMQ (reference sequence). The CDR3 nucleotides read TGTGCCAGCAGCCCCAGCGCTTACCGAAGTAAGAACACAGATACGCAGTATTTT. Its translation is CASSPSAYRSKNTDTQYF.

The gene calls are TRBV4-3 and TRBJ1-1, with a tentative D call TRBD1 (5 bases). Germline loops: CDR1 LGHNA, CDR2 YSLEER. Trimming pared 1 base from V and 11 bases from J, leaving 14 bases between. This CDR3 spans 13 amino acids. The CDR3 is CASSQGGRAFAFF. In nucleotides, the CDR3 is TGCGCCAGCAGCCAAGGAGGCAGGGCGTTCGCTTTCTTT.

The chain carries TRBV10-3 and TRBJ2-6, with D perhaps matching TRBD1 (5 bases). Germline CDR1 reads ENHRY; CDR2 reads SYGVKD. The CDR3 runs 14 residues. V was shortened by 4 bases and J by 2 bases, with 6 bases between the two germline ends. CDR3 amino acids: CAISARAGANVLTF. In DNA, the CDR3 is TGTGCCATCAGTGCCAGGGCTGGGGCCAACGTCCTGACTTTC.

The V gene is TRBV5-5, the J gene TRBJ2-7; possibly TRBD2 for D (6 bases). This CDR3 has 16 residues. CDR1 and CDR2 from the germline V gene are SGHKS and YYEKEE (reference sequence). V was shortened by 1 base and J by 6 bases, with 20 bases between the two germline ends. CDR3 DNA sequence: TGTGCCAGCAGCTTGATTTCTATGCGGGGAAATGGCGAGCAGTACTTC. Translated, it gives CASSLISMRGNGEQYF.

The chain couples TRBV5-1 to TRBJ1-1, with no clear D. Germline-derived CDR1 and CDR2 are SGHRS and YFSETQ. This CDR3 has 13 amino acids. Between the trimmed V and J ends, which lost 4 bases and 1 base, there was a span of 8 bases. CDR3 sequence reads: CASSTGGNTEAFF. CDR3 nucleotides: TGCGCCAGCAGCACGGGAGGGAACACTGAAGCTTTCTTT.

V usage is TRBV18 and J usage is TRBJ2-1, with 9 nucleotides matching TRBD1. The CDR3 is 15 amino acids. CDR1 is KGHSH and CDR2 is LQKENI in the germline V gene. The ends lost 4 bases at V and 5 bases at J; junction bases unmatched: 6. The CDR3 reads CASSQGTGSNNEQFF. The CDR3 nucleotides read TGTGCCAGCTCACAGGGGACAGGGTCCAACAATGAGCAGTTCTTC.

The V call is TRBV5-1, the J call TRBJ2-7; D unclear. CDR1 SGHRS and CDR2 YFSETQ come from the germline V gene. The CDR3 spans 12 residues. V dropped 4 bases and J dropped 3 bases, with 8 bases sitting between them. The chain's CDR3 is CASSLTRYEQYF. The CDR3 DNA follows: TGCGCCAGCAGCCTTACACGCTACGAGCAGTACTTC.

The chain links TRBV18 to TRBJ1-1; D unresolved. The CDR3 runs 13 residues. Trimming pared 3 bases from V and 3 bases from J, leaving 8 bases between. Germline assignment: CDR1 KGHSH and CDR2 LQKENI. The CDR3 bases are TGTGCCAGCTCACCGAGCCGGGACACTGAAGCTTTCTTT. This gives the protein CASSPSRDTEAFF.

The J gene is TRBJ1-5, the V gene TRBV5-8; a weak D match, TRBD1 (5 bases). CDR3 size: 16 residues. Germline CDR1 is SGHTS and CDR2 is YDEGEE. V was shortened by 4 bases and J by 2 bases, with 16 bases between the two germline ends. The CDR3 sequence is CASSPKDGGGNQPQHF. CDR3 in DNA: TGTGCCAGCAGCCCAAAGGACGGGGGGGGCAATCAGCCCCAGCATTTT.

This rearrangement joins TRBV5-1 to TRBJ2-1; 11 bases map to TRBD1. The germline V gene encodes CDR1 SGHRS and CDR2 YFSETQ. The CDR3 runs to 16 residues. Trimming removed 4 bases from V and 4 bases from J; junction bases left unmatched: 7. The CDR3 protein is CASSSPGTGGYNEQFF. DNA for the CDR3: TGCGCCAGCAGCAGTCCCGGGACAGGGGGGTACAATGAGCAGTTCTTC.

The V and J genes are TRBV19 and TRBJ2-5, with TRBD1 as a possible D gene (6 bases). The length of the CDR3 is 14 residues. Germline V lookup: CDR1 LNHDA, CDR2 SQIVND (reference sequence). V was shortened by 5 bases and J by 4 bases, with 14 bases between the two germline ends. The CDR3 nucleotides are TGTGCCAGTAGTTTCGGACCCAGGGGAGAGACCCAGTACTTC. Translating it yields CASSFGPRGETQYF.

The V and J genes are TRBV7-2 and TRBJ2-7, with D possibly TRBD1 on 6 matching bases. This CDR3 has 12 amino acids. Per the germline V gene, CDR1 is SGHTA and CDR2 is FQGNSA. V lost 4 bases and J 7 bases, leaving 11 bases between the germline ends. The CDR3 region is CASSSRGREQYF. CDR3 sequence (DNA): TGTGCCAGCAGCTCCAGGGGTCGTGAGCAGTACTTC. Together with reference TRBV7-2 and TRBJ2-7, the CDR3 gives the full variable domain: GAGVSQSPSNKVTEKGKDVELRCDPISGHTALYWYRQSLGQGLEFLIYFQGNSAPDKSGLPSDRFSAERTGGSVSTLTIQRTQQEDSAVYLCASSSRGREQYFGPGTRLTVT.

The V gene is TRBV19, the J gene TRBJ1-1; tentative D call: TRBD1 (6 bases). V was pared by 3 bases and J by 1 base, with 18 bases between. This CDR3 has 17 amino acids. Germline V lookup: CDR1 LNHDA, CDR2 SQIVND (reference sequence). The CDR3 DNA sequence: TGTGCCAGTAGTATCGTTCGGGACACCCAGGGGAACACTGAAGCTTTCTTT. It codes for CASSIVRDTQGNTEAFF.

This chain joins TRBV6-7 and TRBJ2-3; D is undetermined. TRBV6-7 is sorted into the ORF group, with uncertain function. V lost 2 bases to trimming and J lost 5 bases, with 8 bases between them. The CDR3 runs to 13 residues. The chain's CDR3 is CASSYESGDTQYF. DNA of the CDR3: TGTGCCAGCAGTTACGAGTCTGGAGATACGCAGTATTTT.

This clone appeared a single time. This chain uses TRBV5-4 with TRBJ2-1; TRBD2 might be the D (5 bases). With 0 bases removed from V and 8 bases from J, the gap between germline ends came to 9 bases. This CDR3 is built from 13 residues. Germline loops: CDR1 SGHNT, CDR2 YYREEE (reference sequence). The CDR3 DNA reads TGTGCCAGCAGCTTGGTGGGTAGCGATGAGCAGTTCTTC. This translates into CASSLVGSDEQFF.

V and J are TRBV9 and TRBJ2-7; 7 bases map to TRBD1. V lost 4 bases to trimming and J lost 2 bases; unmatched junction nucleotides: 6. The CDR3 totals 14 residues. Germline CDR1 SGDLS, CDR2 YYNGEE. The CDR3 nucleotides are TGTGCCAGCAGCCCAACCGGGACAGCCTACGAGCAGTACTTC. It is translated as CASSPTGTAYEQYF. Full variable domain (remainder filled in from reference TRBV9 and TRBJ2-7): DSGVTQTPKHLITATGQRVTLRCSPRSGDLSVYWYQQSLDQGLQFLIQYYNGEERAKGNILERFSAQQFPDLHSELNLSSLELGDSALYFCASSPTGTAYEQYFGPGTRLTVT.

This chain connects TRBV30 to TRBJ1-4; possibly TRBD1 for D (5 bases). The germline V and J ends were trimmed by 1 base and 7 bases, with 13 bases remaining between them. This CDR3 region has 14 residues. The germline CDR1 and CDR2 sequences are GTSNPN and SVGIG (reference sequence). The CDR3, as DNA: TGTGCCTGGAGTGACCCCGGAGGGGTTGAAAAACTGTTTTTT. Its protein is CAWSDPGGVEKLFF.

The V gene is TRBV5-8, the J gene TRBJ1-4; D may be TRBD1 (6 bases). The V gene lost 4 bases and the J gene lost 2 bases, with 12 bases spanning the gap. Germline V gene sequence: CDR1 SGHTS, CDR2 YDEGEE. The CDR3 is made up of 15 amino acids. The DNA of the CDR3 is TGTGCCAGCAGCCCGTGGCAGGGGACTAATGAAAAACTGTTTTTT. Amino acid sequence: CASSPWQGTNEKLFF.

The chain has TRBV7-2 and TRBJ2-1, with TRBD2 identical over 7 bases. CDR1 is SGHTA, CDR2 FQGNSA, per germline. V trimming: 5 bases; J trimming: 11 bases; junction bases outside the gene matches: 9. The CDR3 has 13 residues. The CDR3 DNA reads TGTGCCAGCAGCCCCGCCCGCGGGGGAAAGCAGTTCTTC. Protein product: CASSPARGGKQFF.

CDR3 sequence: CASSSPPSGGSTDTQYF. The CDR3 region has the DNA TGTGCCAGCAGTTCCCCCCCTAGCGGGGGGAGCACAGATACGCAGTATTTT. This rearrangement joins TRBV28 to TRBJ2-3; 11 bases match TRBD2. V shed 4 bases, J shed 0 bases, and the junction held 6 bases outside the gene matches. This CDR3 has 17 amino acids. Per germline, CDR1 MDHEN and CDR2 SYDVKM.

The CDR3 DNA is TGTGCCAGCAGGAGTTTTATCGAGCAGTACTTC. As protein: CASRSFIEQYF. V gene TRBV25-1 combines with J gene TRBJ2-7, with D hard to call. Germline values: CDR1 MGHDK, CDR2 SYGVNS. The CDR3 has 11 amino acids. Trimming removed 6 bases from V and 6 bases from J, with 9 bases in between.

This rearrangement joins TRBV18 to TRBJ2-1, with TRBD1 matching over 7 bases. V trimming: 6 bases; J trimming: 3 bases; junction bases outside the gene matches: 8. The germline V gene has CDR1 KGHSH and CDR2 LQKENI. The CDR3 contains 15 residues. CDR3 region: CASSPDRDLYNEQFF. CDR3 coding DNA: TGTGCCAGCTCCCCCGACAGGGATCTCTACAATGAGCAGTTCTTC.

The rearrangement joins TRBV19 to TRBJ1-1; D gene unclear. Germline CDR1 is LNHDA and CDR2 is SQIVND (reference sequence). Trimming pared 3 bases from V and 6 bases from J, leaving 14 bases between. This CDR3 comprises 14 residues. This chain's CDR3 is CASSIGGLKAEAFF. For the CDR3, the DNA is TGTGCCAGTAGTATTGGAGGTCTCAAGGCTGAAGCTTTCTTT.